Each of the 6 T cell receptor beta chains below was sequenced from the same sample in a study of vaccination and CD4 T cells after COVID-19. Treatment indicated: approximately 11-day PBMC culture with coronavirus spike peptide pools or control peptides (ViraFEST assay). Their recognized antigens are unknown. The Oncomine TCR Beta short-read assay was applied to DNA of cultured CD4+ T cells. MiXCR, applied by TCRdb to the PCR reads, yields one record per CDR3 protein. The sample holds 20,000 to 30,000 distinct CDR3 sequences; around 62% are singletons and the top ten take over 7.5%. Material for sequencing was CD4+ T cells from blood, cultured in vitro. These receptors all stem from a human donor who had recovered from COVID-19.

The rearrangement uses TRBV24-1 and TRBJ2-2, with D unclear. V gave up 5 bases and J gave up 0 bases, with 18 bases separating them. Looked up from germline, CDR1 is KGHDR and CDR2 is SFDVKD. There are 18 residues in the CDR3. The CDR3 loop is CATSARAIAPPNTGELFF. The CDR3 nucleotides are TGTGCCACCAGTGCCAGAGCAATTGCGCCCCCGAACACCGGGGAGCTGTTTTTT.

This clonotype was recorded once. J is TRBJ1-5 and V is TRBV19, with 7 bases lining up with TRBD1. V was clipped by 8 bases and J by 4 bases; unmatched bases: 17. Germline CDR1 and CDR2: LNHDA and SQIVND (reference sequence). CDR3 length: 17 residues. CDR3: CASADVQGVRANQPQHF. As DNA, the CDR3 is TGTGCCAGTGCAGACGTCCAGGGGGTTCGGGCGAATCAGCCCCAGCATTTT.

This chain joins TRBV30 and TRBJ2-7; 8 nucleotides line up with TRBD2. The germline CDR1 and CDR2 sequences are GTSNPN and SVGIG (reference sequence). This CDR3 has 14 amino acids. Trimming took 8 bases from V and 4 from J; bases not matched to a gene: 13. CDR3 loop: CAGAKRERGYEQYF. For the CDR3, the DNA is TGTGCCGGCGCTAAGCGGGAGAGGGGGTACGAGCAGTACTTC.

The chain combines TRBV25-1 with TRBJ1-2, with D uncertain. The CDR3 contains 13 residues. V lost 6 bases and J lost 2, with 10 bases in between. In germline, CDR1 is MGHDK, CDR2 SYGVNS. In nucleotides, the CDR3 is TGTGCCAGCAGCACCCAAATAAACTATGGCTACACCTTC. Protein sequence: CASSTQINYGYTF.

This CDR3 is CASSYSTGELFF. The CDR3 DNA reads as TGTGCCAGCAGTTACAGTACCGGGGAGCTGTTTTTT. This chain uses TRBV7-8 with TRBJ2-2; no clear D gene. The CDR3 consists of 12 residues. The V gene's germline CDR1 is SGHVS and CDR2 FQNEAQ. Trimming cost V 6 bases and J 5 bases, with 7 bases left between them.

The chain employs TRBV11-2 and TRBJ1-5; D may be TRBD1 (6 bases). Looked up from germline, CDR1 is SGHAT and CDR2 is FQNNGV. The germline V and J ends were trimmed by 5 bases and 3 bases, with 11 bases remaining between them. The CDR3 runs 14 residues. CDR3: CASSPPGHNQPQHF. CDR3 bases: TGTGCCAGCAGCCCCCCGGGACACAATCAGCCCCAGCATTTT.